Sequencing of this T cell receptor beta chain was carried out in a study of cytotoxic CD8 clonotypes in ibrutinib-treated CLL. Turning to the study itself: Outcomes included around 24 partial and 2 complete responses; after median roughly 70 months, roughly 15 stayed remitted and 12 progressed. The sample average was about 240,000 productive templates and roughly 94,000 productive rearrangements. Response sampling occurred after a median roughly twelve months of treatment (range 6 to 36). Study findings and constraints: Clonality climbed at ibrutinib response, then dropped toward baseline at progression.

Germline assignment: CDR1 SGHRS and CDR2 YFSETQ. V lost 4 bases and J lost 3, with 12 bases in between. CDR3 length: 14 residues. Libraries were prepared by immunoSEQ multiplex PCR; TCRdb keeps only in-frame clonotypes and omits some of them. The repertoire holds 190,000 or so clones, around three quarters seen once, with around an eighth in the top ten. Comment on this clone: Its antigen is still unknown.

This chain links TRBV5-1 with TRBJ2-3; maybe TRBD2 (5 bases). The input for sequencing was PBMCs, taken after 24 months of ibrutinib treatment. The TCR originated in a human donor with chronic lymphocytic leukemia. This CDR3 reads CASSPPGLTDTQYF. CDR3 DNA sequence: TGCGCCAGCAGCCCGCCCGGACTGACAGATACGCAGTATTTT.